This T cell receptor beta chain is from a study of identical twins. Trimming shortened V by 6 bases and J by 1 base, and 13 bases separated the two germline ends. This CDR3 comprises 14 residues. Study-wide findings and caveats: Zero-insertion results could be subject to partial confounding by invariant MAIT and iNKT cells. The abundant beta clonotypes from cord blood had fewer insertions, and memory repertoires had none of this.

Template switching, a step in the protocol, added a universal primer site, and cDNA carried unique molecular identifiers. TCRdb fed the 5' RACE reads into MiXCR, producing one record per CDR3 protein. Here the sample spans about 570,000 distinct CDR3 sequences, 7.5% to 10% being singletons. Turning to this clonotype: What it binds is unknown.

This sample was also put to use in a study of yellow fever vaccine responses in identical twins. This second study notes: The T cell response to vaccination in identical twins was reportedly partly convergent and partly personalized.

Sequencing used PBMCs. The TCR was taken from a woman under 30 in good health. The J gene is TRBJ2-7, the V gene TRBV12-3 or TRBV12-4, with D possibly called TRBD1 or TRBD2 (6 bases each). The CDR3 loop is CASRRQAGSYEQYF. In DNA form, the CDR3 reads TGTGCCAGCAGGCGACAGGCGGGGTCCTACGAGCAGTACTTC.